This is a list of T cell receptor beta chains from one sample in a study of T cell repertoires in cytomegalovirus infection. These receptors lack a known antigen. One entry per CDR3 protein results from TCRdb running MiXCR on the reads. The sample consists of about 270,000 distinct CDR3 sequences, around 20% of them appearing once. The starting material was cultured PBMCs, obtained from culture after CMV antigen stimulation. Source of these receptors: a human donor in good health (CMV status not recorded). Some clones in this sample may be carry-over from other donors' samples. The CDR3 runs from the conserved cysteine through the conserved F or W. Each record gives: clone size, J gene, V gene, CDR3 length, D gene, CDR3 DNA, CDR3 protein. The D gene is left open where the match is weak. A clone size is listed for some rows: how often the clone was seen (once, few, many), or a class if it is expanded.

.,TRBJ2-1,TRBV9,15,.,TGTGCCAGCAGCGTAGATGGGGGATGGCTCAATGAGCAGCTCTTC,CASSVDGGWLNEQLF
many,TRBJ2-2,TRBV5-4,15,.,TGTGCCAGCAGCCCAAACGGCAGGGGCACCGGGGAGCTGTTTTTT,CASSPNGRGTGELFF
.,TRBJ2-3,TRBV12-3/TRBV12-4,14,.,TGTGCCAGCAGTTTTGGGGAGGCCACAGATACGCAGTATTTT,CASSFGEATDTQYF
few,TRBJ1-1,TRBV5-1,14,.,TGCGCCAGCAGCTTAGGGGGGGGGGACACTGAAGCTTTCTTT,CASSLGGGDTEAFF
few,TRBJ2-1,TRBV19,14,.,TGTGCCAGTAGTATAGGTTTCTCCTACAATGAGCAGTTCTTC,CASSIGFSYNEQFF
few,TRBJ2-1,TRBV12-3/TRBV12-4,13,.,TGTGCCAGCAGTCCCCAAGGACGTCGGGAGCAGTTCTTC,CASSPQGRREQFF
few,TRBJ2-2,TRBV30,13,TRBD1,TGTGCCTGGAGTGTACAGGGGGCCGGGGAGCTGTTTTTT,CAWSVQGAGELFF
few,TRBJ2-3,TRBV20-1,16,.,TGCAGTGCTAGAATCCCCCGCGGGAAAGTCACAGATACGCAGTATTTT,CSARIPRGKVTDTQYF
.,TRBJ2-1,TRBV4-1,13,.,TGCGCCAGCGGTTCTTTGTACGGGAATGAGCAGTTCTTC,CASGSLYGNEQFF
once,TRBJ2-1,TRBV12-3/TRBV12-4,15,.,TGTGCCAGCACCATGTGGGACCTCCTTGCGGGTGAGCAGTTCTTC,CASTMWDLLAGEQFF
few,TRBJ1-3,TRBV29-1,14,.,TGCAGCGTACGAACAGAAAGCTCTGGAAACACCATATATTTT,CSVRTESSGNTIYF
few,TRBJ1-2,TRBV19,15,.,TGTGCCAGTAGTTTAGCAACAGGACCTCTCTATGGCTACACCTTC,CASSLATGPLYGYTF
.,TRBJ2-6,TRBV5-1,17,TRBD1,TGCGCCAGCACCGGGACAGGGGTTGTTTCTGGGGCCAACGTCCTGACTTTC,CASTGTGVVSGANVLTF
many,TRBJ2-7,TRBV7-2,13,.,TGTGCCAGCAGCTTAGGCCTAGGTTACGAGCAGTACTTC,CASSLGLGYEQYF